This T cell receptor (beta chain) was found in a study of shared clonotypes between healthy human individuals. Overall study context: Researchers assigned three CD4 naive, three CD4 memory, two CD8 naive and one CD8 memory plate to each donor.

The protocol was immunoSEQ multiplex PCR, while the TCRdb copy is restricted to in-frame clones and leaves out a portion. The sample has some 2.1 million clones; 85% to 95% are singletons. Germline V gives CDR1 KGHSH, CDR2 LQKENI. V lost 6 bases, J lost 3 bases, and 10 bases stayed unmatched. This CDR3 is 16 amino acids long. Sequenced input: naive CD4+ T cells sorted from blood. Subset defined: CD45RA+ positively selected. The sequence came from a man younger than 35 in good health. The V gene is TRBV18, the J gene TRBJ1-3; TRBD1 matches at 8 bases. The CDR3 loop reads CASSAFTGGNGNTIYF. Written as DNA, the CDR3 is TGTGCCAGCTCGGCTTTCACAGGGGGAAATGGAAACACCATATATTTT.